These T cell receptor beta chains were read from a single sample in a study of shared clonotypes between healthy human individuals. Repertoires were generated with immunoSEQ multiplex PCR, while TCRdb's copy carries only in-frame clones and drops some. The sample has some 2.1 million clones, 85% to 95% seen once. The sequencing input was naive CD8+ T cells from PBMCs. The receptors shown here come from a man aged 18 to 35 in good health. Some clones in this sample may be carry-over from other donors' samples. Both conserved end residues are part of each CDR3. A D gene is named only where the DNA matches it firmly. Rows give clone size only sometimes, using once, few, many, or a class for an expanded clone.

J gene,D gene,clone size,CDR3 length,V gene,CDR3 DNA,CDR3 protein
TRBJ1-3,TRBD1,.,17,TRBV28,TGTGCCAGCAGTTTCTCCAAGGACAGGGTGGACGGAAACACCATATATTTT,CASSFSKDRVDGNTIYF
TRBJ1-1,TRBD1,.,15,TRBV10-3,TGTGCCATCAGTTCCCGGGACAGGGCGAACACTGAAGCTTTCTTT,CAISSRDRANTEAFF
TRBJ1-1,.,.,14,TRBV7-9,TGTGCCAGCAGCCGCAAGGATTTCGGCGCTGAAGCTTTCTTT,CASSRKDFGAEAFF
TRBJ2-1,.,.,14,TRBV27,TGTGCCAGCAGTTTAGTAGGGGCGTACAATGAGCAGTTCTTC,CASSLVGAYNEQFF
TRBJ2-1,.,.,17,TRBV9,TGTGCCAGCAGCGTAGGTTTATCCGGGGGTGGGGCCAATGAGCAGTTCTTC,CASSVGLSGGGANEQFF
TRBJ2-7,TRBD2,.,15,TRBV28,TGTGCCAGCAAGACCGGGACTAGCTACTCCTACGAGCAGTACTTC,CASKTGTSYSYEQYF
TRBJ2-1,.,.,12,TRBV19,TGTGCCAGTAGTCAGGGACTCGAAGAGCAGTTCTTC,CASSQGLEEQFF
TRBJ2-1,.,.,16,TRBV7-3,TGTGCCAGCAGCCCGCCGGAGCGGGCCGTGGACAATGAGCAGTTCTTC,CASSPPERAVDNEQFF
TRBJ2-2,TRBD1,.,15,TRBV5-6,TGTGCCAGCAGCTGGGGACAGGAACGAACCGGGGAGCTGTTTTTT,CASSWGQERTGELFF
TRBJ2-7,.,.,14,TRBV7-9,TGTGCCAGCAGCCCGGTTGGCGGAGGGTACGAGCAGTACTTC,CASSPVGGGYEQYF
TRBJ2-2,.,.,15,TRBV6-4,TGTGCCAGCAGTGACTCGGGACACAACACCGGGGAGCTGTTTTTT,CASSDSGHNTGELFF
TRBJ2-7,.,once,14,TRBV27,TGTGCCAGCAGTATCCGGGACCCAAGGCACGAGCAGTACTTC,CASSIRDPRHEQYF
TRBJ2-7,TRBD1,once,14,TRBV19,TGTGCCAGTAGTATGTACAGGACAGGGACCGAGCAGTACTTC,CASSMYRTGTEQYF
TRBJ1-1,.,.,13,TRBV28,TGTGCCAGCAGTTTAAGGGCGCACACTGAAGCTTTCTTT,CASSLRAHTEAFF
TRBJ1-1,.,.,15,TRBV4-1,TGCGCCAGCAGCCAAGTTCTCCTGCTGAACACTGAAGCTTTCTTT,CASSQVLLLNTEAFF
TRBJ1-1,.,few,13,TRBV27,TGTGCCAGCAGTTTAGGCAGGAACACTGAAGCTTTCTTT,CASSLGRNTEAFF
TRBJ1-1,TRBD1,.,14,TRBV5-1,TGCGCCAGCAGCTTGTCAGGGGGCCCGACTGAAGCTTTCTTT,CASSLSGGPTEAFF
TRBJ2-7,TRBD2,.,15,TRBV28,TGTGCCAGCAGTTTACGGGGGGTACTCTCCTACGAGCAGTACTTC,CASSLRGVLSYEQYF
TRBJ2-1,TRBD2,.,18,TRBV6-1,TGTGCCAGCAGTGAAGAACGGACTAGCGGGAGCCTTTGGGATGAGCAGTTCTTC,CASSEERTSGSLWDEQFF
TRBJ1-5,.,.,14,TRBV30,TGTGCCTGGAGTCTCAGTGGGGGCAATCAGCCCCAGCATTTT,CAWSLSGGNQPQHF
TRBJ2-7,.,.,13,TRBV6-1,TGTGCCAGCACCCCCTTTCCCCAGTACGAGCAGTACTTC,CASTPFPQYEQYF
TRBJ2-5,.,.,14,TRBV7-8,TGTGCCAGCAGCTCCGGTTTTCCGCCATGGACCCAGTACTTC,CASSSGFPPWTQYF
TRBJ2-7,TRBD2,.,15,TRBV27,TGTGCCAGCAGTCCGCGGACTAGCGGCTCCTACGAGCAGTACTTC,CASSPRTSGSYEQYF
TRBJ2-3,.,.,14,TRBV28,TGTGCCAGCACCCCCGGAGACTTGGCGGATACGCAGTATTTT,CASTPGDLADTQYF
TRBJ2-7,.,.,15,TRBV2,TGTGCCAGCAGTGAACGGGTGGGGACACTCAACGAGCAGTACTTC,CASSERVGTLNEQYF
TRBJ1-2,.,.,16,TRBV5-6,TGTGCCAGCAGCTTGTCACAGGCCGCTTATTTCTATGGCTACACCTTC,CASSLSQAAYFYGYTF
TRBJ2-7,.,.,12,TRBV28,TGTGCCAGCAGTTTCTTGGGCAGCGAGCAGTACTTC,CASSFLGSEQYF
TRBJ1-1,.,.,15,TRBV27,TGTGCCGGCAGTTTAGGGTACGGCATGAACACTGAAGCTTTCTTT,CAGSLGYGMNTEAFF
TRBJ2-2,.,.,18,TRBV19,TGTGCCAGTCGCTCGCGTCCCCTCAGGGCTGGTGACACCGGGGAGCTGTTTTTT,CASRSRPLRAGDTGELFF
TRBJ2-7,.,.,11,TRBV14,TGTGCCAGCAGCCAATTCGGCGAGCAGTACTTC,CASSQFGEQYF
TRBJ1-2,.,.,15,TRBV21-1,TGTGCCAGCAGCGCCCCAGAGACAGTTAACTATGGCTACACCTTC,CASSAPETVNYGYTF
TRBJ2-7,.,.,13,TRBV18,TGTGCCAGCTCACCCACTGACAGCTACGAGCAGTACTTC,CASSPTDSYEQYF
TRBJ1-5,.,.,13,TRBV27,TGTGCCAGCAGTCCCCAGGGGCATCAGCCCCAGCATTTT,CASSPQGHQPQHF
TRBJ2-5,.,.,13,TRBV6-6,TGTGCCAGCAGTTACTCGCTAGGGGAGACCCAGTACTTC,CASSYSLGETQYF
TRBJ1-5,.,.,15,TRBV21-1,TGTGCCAGCAGCAATGGTGGGCAGGGGACTCAGCCCCAGCATTTT,CASSNGGQGTQPQHF
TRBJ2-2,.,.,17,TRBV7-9,TGTGCCAGCAGCTTAGAATCGCGGCGACCTCGGACCGGGGAGCTGTTTTTT,CASSLESRRPRTGELFF
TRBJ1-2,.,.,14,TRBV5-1,TGCGCCAGCAGCCTGCAGAGGGGTGAGGTTGGCTACACCTTC,CASSLQRGEVGYTF
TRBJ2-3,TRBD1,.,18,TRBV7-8,TGTGCCAGCAGCTCACCACCCTTGGGACAGCGAAACACAGATACGCAGTATTTT,CASSSPPLGQRNTDTQYF
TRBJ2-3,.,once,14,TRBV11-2,TGTGCCAGCACCATCAGAGGTGCCGAGGATACGCAGTATTTT,CASTIRGAEDTQYF
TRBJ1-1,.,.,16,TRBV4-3,TGCGCCAGCAGCCAAGCTGCCTCGCTTGAGAACACTGAAGCTTTCTTT,CASSQAASLENTEAFF
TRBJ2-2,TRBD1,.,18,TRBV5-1,TGCGCCAGCAGCTTTGAAGGGACAGGAAGTCCGAACACCGGGGAGCTGTTTTTT,CASSFEGTGSPNTGELFF
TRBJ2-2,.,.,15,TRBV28,TGTGCCAGCAGTTTATACGGGACTAACACCGGGGAGCTGTTTTTT,CASSLYGTNTGELFF
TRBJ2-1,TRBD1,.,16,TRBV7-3,TGTGCCAGCAGCCCAGAAACAGGGGCCCCACCCAATGAGCAGTTCTTC,CASSPETGAPPNEQFF
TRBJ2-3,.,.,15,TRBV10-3,TGTGCCATCAGTGAGGAGGCAGGGGGGAAGGATACGCAGTATTTT,CAISEEAGGKDTQYF
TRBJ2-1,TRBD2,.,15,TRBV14,TGTGCCAGCAGCCAAGAGTCTAGCGGGAGGGGTGAGCAGTTCTTC,CASSQESSGRGEQFF
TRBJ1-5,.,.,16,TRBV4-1,TGCGCCAGCAGCCAAGATCCAGGGATTAGCAATCAGCCCCAGCATTTT,CASSQDPGISNQPQHF